This TCR beta chain emerged from a study of human T cells and chemical hapten exposure. The authors' total RNA extraction used unfractionated whole blood. This clonotype showed up many times. This CDR3 contains 13 residues. The V end was cut by 4 bases, the J end by 6 bases, with 10 bases between. The germline V gene encodes CDR1 MNHEY and CDR2 SMNVEV (reference sequence). Via MiXCR, TCRdb re-called the 5' RACE reads, giving one row per CDR3 protein. This table holds about 140,000 distinct CDR3 sequences, roughly 4% found once. The receptor's source is a female donor in good health. The rearrangement uses TRBV27 and TRBJ2-1, with D unclear. The CDR3 DNA follows: TGTGCCAGCAGTTCCCCCCCGGGCAATGAGCAGTTCTTC. Protein: CASSSPPGNEQFF.